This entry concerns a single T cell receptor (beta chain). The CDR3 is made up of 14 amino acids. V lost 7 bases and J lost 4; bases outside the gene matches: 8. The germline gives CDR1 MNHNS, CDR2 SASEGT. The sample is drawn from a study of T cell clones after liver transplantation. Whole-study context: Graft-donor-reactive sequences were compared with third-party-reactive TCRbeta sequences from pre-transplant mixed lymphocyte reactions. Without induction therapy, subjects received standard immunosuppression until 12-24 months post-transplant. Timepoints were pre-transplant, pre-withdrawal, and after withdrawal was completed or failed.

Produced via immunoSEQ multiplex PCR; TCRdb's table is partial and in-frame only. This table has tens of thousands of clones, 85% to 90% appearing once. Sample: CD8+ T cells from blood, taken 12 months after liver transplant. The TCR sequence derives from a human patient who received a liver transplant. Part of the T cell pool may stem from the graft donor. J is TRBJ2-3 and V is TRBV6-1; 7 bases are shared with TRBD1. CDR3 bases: TGTGCCAGCACCTGGGACAGTAGCCCAGATACGCAGTATTTT. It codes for CASTWDSSPDTQYF.